This section outlines one T cell receptor (beta chain) sequence together with its context. Its antigen is as yet unknown. The data were obtained in a study of vaccination and CD4 T cells after COVID-19. Across the whole study: Post-vaccination specimens were collected at a median of approximately 72 days following dose two (range 14 to 241). No peptide, an HIV-1 Nef pool, or a CEFX pool was what each control culture received.

CDR1 and CDR2 from the germline V gene are SGHTA and FQGNSA. Unmatched junction bases numbered 4, after V lost 3 bases and J lost 2 bases. The CDR3 contains 16 residues. The Oncomine TCR Beta short-read assay sequenced DNA from cultured CD4+ T cells. TCRdb re-called the PCR reads with MiXCR, one entry per CDR3 protein. Of under 8,000 distinct CDR3 sequences detected, approximately 52% appear once; the ten largest clones hold approximately 30%. Indicated treatment: roughly 11-day PBMC culture with coronavirus spike peptide pools or control peptides (ViraFEST assay). CD4+ T lymphocytes from the unexposed donor were collected before the COVID-19 pandemic (2011-2018).

The source is a human donor in good health. The sample taken for sequencing was CD4+ T cells from blood, cultured in vitro. The V and J genes are TRBV7-2 and TRBJ2-3; TRBD2 matches 11 bases. This CDR3 reads CASSFSSGGFTDTQYF. The CDR3 DNA reads TGTGCCAGCAGCTTTTCTAGCGGGGGGTTCACAGATACGCAGTATTTT.